This TCR beta chain was identified during a study of human T cells and chemical hapten exposure. This clonotype appeared many times. Antigen: not known. Time point specified: patch test 1, 2 weeks after DPC sensitization. Treatment of the sample: therapeutic diphenylcyclopropenone sensitization with weekly scalp DPC. Whole blood, unfractionated, served as the material for total RNA extraction. Findings of the study overall: Counts of TCRs above 1 in 1000 frequency stayed unchanged with DPC sensitization. Expanded TCRs clustered into significantly more large CDR3 similarity groups than controls, the analysis revealed.

The library labeled individual cDNA molecules by adding unique molecular identifiers to them. From the RACE reads, TCRdb called clonotypes with MiXCR, one entry per CDR3 protein. The repertoire has about 71,000 distinct CDR3 sequences, around 9.5% of them found once; the top ten carry more than 2.5%. Source: whole blood, taken in connection with sensitization to the hapten diphenylcyclopropenone (DPC). This sequence originates from a middle-aged woman with alopecia areata. Some clones in this sample may be carry-over from other donors' samples.

The CDR3 nucleotides read TGTGCCAGTAGTATCCTGCCGGGACAGGGAGATTCACCCCTCCACTTT. Protein sequence: CASSILPGQGDSPLHF. The chain carries TRBV19 and TRBJ1-6, with 9 bases matching TRBD1. The CDR3 length is 16 residues. Germline CDR1 LNHDA, CDR2 SQIVND (reference sequence). Unmatched junction bases numbered 8, after V lost 3 bases and J lost 8 bases.